Following are 8 T cell receptor beta chains from one sample sequenced in a study of control samples from healthy donors and cancer patients (dated by TCRdb to the early 2020s). Library method: the immunoSEQ multiplex PCR assay. TCRdb re-hosts the immuneACCESS table, in-frame sequences only. Its copies lack some clones; in the studies checked, an unresolved V gene accounts for under half of them, and the cause for the rest is not known. The sample table contains over 100,000 clones; only one count was recorded for more than 85% of them. The biggest ten clones account for approximately 15% of the sample. Sequencing was done on a sample of blood. These receptors came from a woman aged 45-65 years in good health.

V and J are TRBV4-1 and TRBJ1-5, with D hard to call. V lost 0 bases, J lost 6 bases, and 9 bases lay in between. The germline CDR1 and CDR2 sequences are MGHRA and YSYEKL. The CDR3 extends over 14 amino acids. The DNA for the CDR3 is TGCGCCAGCAGCCAAGATCCCGTGGGTCAGCCCCAGCATTTT. Protein product: CASSQDPVGQPQHF.

The chain carries TRBV6-1 and TRBJ2-7, with TRBD2 identical over 8 bases. Losses at the gene ends were 3 bases for V and 6 bases for J; bases not matched to a gene: 13. Germline CDR1 and CDR2: MNHNS and SASEGT. This CDR3 contains 16 residues. The CDR3 DNA is TGTGCCAGCAGTGACCGCTATGGCGGGGGGCTGGGCGAGCAGTACGTC. This codes for CASSDRYGGGLGEQYV.

V usage is TRBV7-9 and J usage is TRBJ2-7; 7 bases map to TRBD2. The CDR3 has 13 amino acids. V gave up 6 bases and J gave up 5 bases; unmatched junction bases: 7. In germline, CDR1 is SEHNR, CDR2 FQNEAQ (reference sequence). The chain's CDR3 is CASSFGGVHEQYF. The CDR3 nucleotides read TGTGCCAGCAGTTTTGGGGGGGTTCACGAGCAGTACTTC.

The V gene is TRBV5-6, the J gene TRBJ1-1; no definite D call. In germline, CDR1 is SGHDT, CDR2 YYEEEE. Trimming cost V 3 bases and J 11 bases, with 14 bases left between them. The CDR3 totals 12 residues. In DNA, the CDR3 is TGTGCCAGCAGCTCTCTCCGCCAGACGGCTTTCTTT. Its protein product is CASSSLRQTAFF.

This chain connects TRBV7-2 to TRBJ1-2, with D tentatively TRBD1 (6 bases). Germline values: CDR1 SGHTA, CDR2 FQGNSA. This CDR3 is 13 amino acids long. Trimming removed 6 bases at V and 4 bases at J, with 12 bases between. This chain's CDR3 is CASSSRGTYGYTF. CDR3 nucleotide sequence: TGTGCCAGCAGTTCGAGGGGGACCTATGGCTACACCTTC.

The rearrangement uses TRBV5-1 and TRBJ2-7; the D call may be TRBD1 or TRBD2 (5 bases each). Germline V gene sequence: CDR1 SGHRS, CDR2 YFSETQ. This CDR3 is 13 amino acids long. V was shortened by 3 bases and J by 1 base, with 8 bases between the two germline ends. CDR3 sequence reads: CASSWDGSYEQYV. CDR3 in DNA: TGCGCCAGCAGCTGGGACGGATCCTACGAGCAGTACGTC.

The rearrangement uses TRBV30 and TRBJ1-2; the D is unclear. Trimming took off 7 bases at V and 8 bases at J, with 17 bases between the two ends. Germline assignment: CDR1 GTSNPN and CDR2 SVGIG (reference sequence). The CDR3 has 12 amino acids. The CDR3 reads CASEGRQRGYTF. CDR3 DNA: TGTGCCTCGGAAGGGAGACAAAGGGGCTACACCTTC.

The chain joins TRBV11-2 to TRBJ2-4, with 7 bases identical to TRBD2. The germline gives CDR1 SGHAT, CDR2 FQNNGV. CDR3 length equals 14 residues. J was trimmed by 9 bases and V by 1 base; bases with no gene match: 6. The DNA of the CDR3 is TGTGCCAGCAGCTTAGGGACTAGTGTGGCCATTCAGTACTTC. It codes for CASSLGTSVAIQYF.